This TCR beta chain was obtained from a study of beta chain features in type 1 diabetes (dated by TCRdb to 2017 to 2018). Regarding the research as a whole: Mean age, gender distribution, total cell number and subset yield did not differ between patients and healthy donors. A total of under 120,000,000 sorted cells were examined across all samples, and RNA yield correlated strongly with the number of cells per subset. Regulatory and stem cell-like memory subsets were obtained from only 8 patients and roughly eight healthy donors, while naive and central memory subsets were obtained from all 28 donors. In the study, recently diagnosed type 1 diabetes patients and matched healthy donors were compared on the TCRB repertoires of their sorted circulating CD4+ T cell subsets.

Worth noting for this clone: It has no known antigen specificity. Base qualities are not recorded, but no much larger clone differs from it by a single base.

Each donor gave one peripheral blood draw, averaging roughly 120 mL, which was collected into heparinised tubes. Naive, central memory, regulatory and stem cell-like memory CD4+ T cells were sorted on a BD FACSAria II using a panel including CD45RO, CCR7, CD25, CD127, CD95 and CD27. A purity above 95% was achieved for all sorted populations. Right away, PBMCs were isolated by Lymphoprep density gradient centrifugation and were stained directly, with no culture step. So that batch effects would be minimized, each experiment stained and sorted samples in pairs, pairing one healthy donor with one patient. What the research found in general, with its limitations: Shorter templates might be favored by PCR, yet because patient and control samples were amplified and corrected together, any such skew would affect both groups equally. Because cDNA was sequenced instead of genomic DNA, highly expressing activated cells could be over-represented, though the groups showed no difference in activation or CD3 levels. At VDJ recombination sites, patients with type 1 diabetes made fewer insertions and deleted more nucleotides, a pattern implying thymic rearrangement abnormalities. HLA sub-analyses involved small numbers of individuals, so any influence of HLA type on TCRB rearrangement remained unresolved. Naive, central memory and regulatory TCRB repertoires appeared to be more alike among patients than among healthy donors. In all four CD4+ subsets, TCRB CDR3 length was moderately but significantly shorter in type 1 diabetes patients.

CDR1 is given as LNHNV and CDR2 as YYDKDF, both from the germline V gene (reference sequence). The junction shows trimming of 5 bases on V and 0 bases on J, plus 11 bases between the germline ends. Spanning cysteine to phenylalanine, the CDR3 consists of 15 amino acids. Only the CDR3 DNA stays, 45 bases, in frame from base 1. The High Capacity cDNA Reverse Transcription Kit was used to reverse transcribe all of the isolated RNA, meaning that expressed TCRB transcripts were what got sequenced. Deep immunoSEQ sequencing was performed on naive, central memory and regulatory T cell samples, with an average of about 3.6 million total reads per sample. Sorted cells were lysed in RLT buffer, and RNA was extracted using DNase-treated RNeasy Micro or Mini kits according to cell number. To prevent cross-contamination, every cell subset was processed on its own, while patient and healthy donor samples were processed together. TCRB sequences were amplified from cDNA with the immunoSEQ multiplex PCR, producing 87-bp fragments spanning the CDR3 region. Sequencing of the amplicons was done on the Illumina HiSeq platform. The original pipeline was this. Synthetic template baselines were used to correct PCR bias computationally, reads within Hamming distance 2 were collapsed together, and singletons that could not be merged were discarded. Reads were aligned to IMGT to assign V, D and J genes, CDR3 length, and insertions or deletions at six rearrangement sites. Clonotype counts were normalized to sorted cell number within each subset before computing true diversity and Gini coefficients with the tcR R package. Repertoire sharing was quantified using the overlap coefficient calculated on TCRB nucleotide sequences. Out-of-frame TCRB sequences from naive cells were analyzed as a proxy for the pre-selection repertoire. The table was pulled from immuneACCESS by TCRdb, which kept in-frame rearrangements only. Such tables lose some clones; where checked, under half of the loss comes from unresolved V genes, and the rest has no known cause. V, J and clone size are those of that table, while D and trimming were read from the DNA. The sample table lists 860,000 or so clones, roughly 17% of them with a count of one. About 0.025% of the sample is in the top ten clones.

Sample: naive CD4+ T cells from blood. In the paper's terms, the cell subset or site label means: true naive CD4+ T cells. The TCR sequence derives from a young woman in good health. This chain joins TRBV15 to TRBJ2-4, with TRBD2 tentatively as D gene (6 bases match). The sequenced DNA is TGTGCCACCAGCGGCGCGGGGCTAGCCAAAAACATTCAGTACTTC. Its protein product is CATSGAGLAKNIQYF.